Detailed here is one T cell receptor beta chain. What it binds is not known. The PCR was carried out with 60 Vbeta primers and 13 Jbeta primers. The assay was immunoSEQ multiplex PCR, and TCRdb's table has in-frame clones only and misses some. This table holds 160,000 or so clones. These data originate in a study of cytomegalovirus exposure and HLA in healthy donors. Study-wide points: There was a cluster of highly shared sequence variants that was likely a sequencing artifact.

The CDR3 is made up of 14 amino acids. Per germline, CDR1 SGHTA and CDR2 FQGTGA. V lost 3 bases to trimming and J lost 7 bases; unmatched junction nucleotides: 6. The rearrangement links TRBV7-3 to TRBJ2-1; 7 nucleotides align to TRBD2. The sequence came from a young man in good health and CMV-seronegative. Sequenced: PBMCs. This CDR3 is CASSLGREWNEQFF. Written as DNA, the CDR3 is TGTGCCAGCAGCTTGGGGCGGGAGTGGAATGAGCAGTTCTTC.